A selection of T cell receptor beta chains follows, all from one sample in a study of blood T cell repertoires in COVID-19. Assay: immunoSEQ multiplex PCR; the TCRdb copy retains only in-frame clones and omits some. The sample lists tens of thousands of clones, 86% occurring once. Sequencing used peripheral blood. Every receptor here comes from a man in his fifties or sixties with active or convalescent COVID-19. Both conserved end residues are part of each CDR3.

v_gene	j_gene	CDR3aa
TRBV6-1	TRBJ1-2	CASSERGGQGISYGYTF
TRBV2	TRBJ1-5	CASSKETADGNQPQHF
TRBV12-3/TRBV12-4	TRBJ1-1	CASTRDRGAFF
TRBV7-2	TRBJ2-3	CASSLGGQGTDTQYF
TRBV5-4	TRBJ2-1	CASSSQGAHNEQFF
TRBV28	TRBJ2-3	CASSPTGGGTDTQYF
TRBV28	TRBJ1-2	CASEAGGGNYGYTF
TRBV23-1	TRBJ1-6	CASSGGQDYNSPLHF
TRBV11-2	TRBJ2-1	CASSPGDRADQFF
TRBV5-1	TRBJ2-3	CASRRWTRPSTDTQYF
TRBV19	TRBJ1-5	CASTMRGEGVNQPQHF
TRBV11-2	TRBJ2-4	CASSRDRAKNIQYF
TRBV5-6	TRBJ1-1	CASSPLGGTEAFF
TRBV11-3	TRBJ2-5	CASSSHRGLETQYF
TRBV5-6	TRBJ1-2	CASSWGTTAGGNYGYTF
TRBV10-3	TRBJ2-7	CAISESHRYEQYF
TRBV2	TRBJ2-5	CASSEVRVETQYF
TRBV6-5	TRBJ1-5	CASSYSGVGNQPQHF
TRBV5-1	TRBJ2-1	CASSPPLEVSRNEQFF
TRBV30	TRBJ1-4	CAWRRGYNEKLFF
TRBV18	TRBJ1-5	CASSPFRNQPQHF
TRBV28	TRBJ1-1	CAIHRDTEAFF
TRBV2	TRBJ1-3	CASSTSWGNGNTIYF
TRBV4-2	TRBJ1-1	CASSHRDMNTEAFF
TRBV2	TRBJ1-2	CASSEGNRGRGYTF
TRBV6-5	TRBJ1-4	CASSTGTGTEKLFF
TRBV28	TRBJ2-5	CASRSRQGGRETQYF
TRBV29-1	TRBJ1-5	CSVEVASDSNQPQHF
TRBV19	TRBJ2-3	CASSSRTGGTDTQYF
TRBV7-6	TRBJ2-2	CASSRAGENTGELFF
TRBV3-1/TRBV3-2	TRBJ1-2	CASSQDTGGGGYTF
TRBV4-1	TRBJ1-5	CASSQDSSNQPQHF
TRBV2	TRBJ2-3	CASSEAGGPADTQYF
TRBV24-1	TRBJ2-3	CATSDPIPQRGTDTQYF
TRBV27	TRBJ1-5	CASSRDSRLSNQPQHF
TRBV5-1	TRBJ1-2	CASSLEQGPNGYTF
TRBV7-8	TRBJ1-4	CASSSRGDSHPTNEKLFF
TRBV5-1	TRBJ1-1	CASSFGDTLHTEAFF
TRBV19	TRBJ1-2	CASSIGTGEGSYGYTF
TRBV28	TRBJ2-5	CASSRQQETQYF
TRBV3-1/TRBV3-2	TRBJ2-6	CASSQMTGGVLTF
TRBV10-1	TRBJ2-1	CASSDLAGGSYNEQFF
TRBV7-8	TRBJ2-7	CASSLVPGLYEQYF
TRBV2	TRBJ1-6	CASSDFRGNSPLHF
TRBV20-1	TRBJ2-1	CSAPEGGKQFF
TRBV18	TRBJ1-3	CASSPQESSGNTIYF
TRBV3-1/TRBV3-2	TRBJ2-3	CASSSTSGGITDTQYF
TRBV12-3/TRBV12-4	TRBJ2-1	CASSPGEGGEQFF
TRBV7-6	TRBJ1-2	CASSLNPLRTDGYTF
TRBV7-2	TRBJ2-6	CASSLAGTGAGSGANVLTF
TRBV9	TRBJ1-1	CASSVGGPDTEAFF
TRBV27	TRBJ2-1	CASSSENYNEQFF
TRBV5-1	TRBJ2-1	CASRQAGGSYNEQFF